This is a list of T cell receptor beta chains from one sample in a study of blood T cell repertoires in COVID-19. Some clones are missing from TCRdb's copy, which holds only in-frame ones; the method was immunoSEQ multiplex PCR. The data hold about 110,000 clones, with approximately 80% observed a single time. Sequencing input: peripheral blood. The source is a woman aged 60-75 years with acute or convalescent COVID-19. Both conserved end residues are part of each CDR3. The D gene is left open where the match is weak. Not all rows give a size; the values are once, few, many and, for expanded clones, a class.

j_gene: TRBJ1-5; d_gene: NA; v_gene: TRBV19; abundance: NA; CDR3aa: CASTYNRQGNQPQHF; CDR3nt: TGTGCCAGTACTTATAATCGGCAGGGAAATCAGCCCCAGCATTTT
j_gene: TRBJ1-1; d_gene: NA; v_gene: TRBV6-5; abundance: NA; CDR3aa: CASSYSRGWRTEAFF; CDR3nt: TGTGCCAGCAGTTACTCGAGAGGTTGGCGCACTGAAGCTTTCTTT
j_gene: TRBJ1-5; d_gene: TRBD1; v_gene: TRBV28; abundance: NA; CDR3aa: CASSFWEGQGGNQPQHF; CDR3nt: TGTGCCAGCAGTTTTTGGGAAGGACAGGGTGGCAATCAGCCCCAGCATTTT
j_gene: TRBJ2-5; d_gene: TRBD2; v_gene: TRBV6-6; abundance: NA; CDR3aa: CASSYSTSTSETQYF; CDR3nt: TGTGCCAGCAGTTACTCGACTAGCACCTCAGAGACCCAGTACTTC
j_gene: TRBJ2-1; d_gene: TRBD2; v_gene: TRBV10-3; abundance: NA; CDR3aa: CAISEQGLAYNEQFF; CDR3nt: TGTGCCATCAGTGAGCAGGGACTAGCGTACAATGAGCAGTTCTTC
j_gene: TRBJ1-2; d_gene: NA; v_gene: TRBV28; abundance: NA; CDR3aa: CASSSIGTPDYGYTF; CDR3nt: TGTGCCAGCAGTTCCATCGGGACACCCGACTATGGCTACACCTTC
j_gene: TRBJ2-1; d_gene: TRBD2; v_gene: TRBV7-9; abundance: NA; CDR3aa: CASSLETSGESNEQFF; CDR3nt: TGTGCCAGCAGCTTGGAGACTAGCGGTGAGAGCAATGAGCAGTTCTTC
j_gene: TRBJ1-1; d_gene: NA; v_gene: TRBV12-3/TRBV12-4; abundance: few; CDR3aa: CASSTGRLEAFF; CDR3nt: TGTGCCAGCAGCACAGGGCGGCTTGAAGCTTTCTTT
j_gene: TRBJ2-5; d_gene: NA; v_gene: TRBV5-1; abundance: NA; CDR3aa: CASSLAERETQYF; CDR3nt: TGCGCCAGCAGCTTGGCTGAGAGGGAGACCCAGTACTTC
j_gene: TRBJ2-1; d_gene: TRBD1; v_gene: TRBV28; abundance: NA; CDR3aa: CASFGGQAGENEQFF; CDR3nt: TGTGCCAGCTTCGGCGGACAGGCCGGGGAAAATGAGCAGTTCTTC
j_gene: TRBJ1-5; d_gene: TRBD1; v_gene: TRBV28; abundance: NA; CDR3aa: CASQGVNQPQHF; CDR3nt: TGTGCCAGCCAGGGGGTCAATCAGCCCCAGCATTTT
j_gene: TRBJ1-3; d_gene: NA; v_gene: TRBV5-4; abundance: once; CDR3aa: CASSRGGNSGNTIYF; CDR3nt: TGTGCCAGCAGCCGCGGGGGAAACTCTGGAAACACCATATATTTT
j_gene: TRBJ2-7; d_gene: TRBD1; v_gene: TRBV27; abundance: NA; CDR3aa: CASSLLGQGDYEQYF; CDR3nt: TGTGCCAGCAGTTTATTGGGACAGGGTGACTACGAGCAGTACTTC
j_gene: TRBJ2-3; d_gene: NA; v_gene: TRBV11-3; abundance: few; CDR3aa: CASSLVPRADTQYF; CDR3nt: TGTGCCAGCAGCTTAGTCCCCCGGGCAGATACGCAGTATTTT
j_gene: TRBJ1-1; d_gene: NA; v_gene: TRBV7-2; abundance: NA; CDR3aa: CASSGVSENTEAFF; CDR3nt: TGTGCCAGCAGCGGAGTCAGTGAGAACACTGAAGCTTTCTTT
j_gene: TRBJ2-7; d_gene: TRBD1; v_gene: TRBV10-3; abundance: NA; CDR3aa: CAISGTGQGSEQYF; CDR3nt: TGTGCCATCAGTGGCACGGGACAGGGAAGCGAGCAGTACTTC
j_gene: TRBJ1-1; d_gene: NA; v_gene: TRBV30; abundance: NA; CDR3aa: CAWSVPRLEAFF; CDR3nt: TGTGCCTGGAGTGTTCCCCGTCTTGAAGCTTTCTTT
j_gene: TRBJ2-7; d_gene: TRBD2; v_gene: TRBV2; abundance: NA; CDR3aa: CASSAPSGSGYEQYF; CDR3nt: TGTGCCAGCAGTGCCCCTAGCGGGAGCGGCTACGAGCAGTACTTC
j_gene: TRBJ2-3; d_gene: TRBD2; v_gene: TRBV7-3; abundance: once; CDR3aa: CASSFTSGSTDTQYF; CDR3nt: TGTGCCAGCAGCTTCACTAGCGGGAGCACAGATACGCAGTATTTT
j_gene: TRBJ1-1; d_gene: TRBD1; v_gene: TRBV6-5; abundance: NA; CDR3aa: CASNGAGTGETEAFF; CDR3nt: TGTGCCAGCAATGGGGCGGGGACAGGGGAGACTGAAGCTTTCTTT
j_gene: TRBJ1-5; d_gene: NA; v_gene: TRBV3-1/TRBV3-2; abundance: NA; CDR3aa: CASSQDTNQPQHF; CDR3nt: TGTGCCAGCAGCCAAGATACTAATCAGCCCCAGCATTTT
j_gene: TRBJ2-5; d_gene: TRBD2; v_gene: TRBV27; abundance: NA; CDR3aa: CASSVTSGRAGETQYF; CDR3nt: TGTGCCAGCAGTGTGACTAGCGGGAGGGCCGGTGAGACCCAGTACTTC
j_gene: TRBJ2-1; d_gene: NA; v_gene: TRBV11-3; abundance: NA; CDR3aa: CASSFTGFEQFF; CDR3nt: TGTGCCAGCAGCTTTACAGGGTTTGAGCAGTTCTTC
j_gene: TRBJ2-2; d_gene: TRBD2; v_gene: TRBV4-2; abundance: NA; CDR3aa: CASSQRILAGPANTGELFF; CDR3nt: TGTGCCAGCAGCCAAAGGATCTTAGCGGGGCCCGCGAACACCGGGGAGCTGTTTTTT
j_gene: TRBJ1-2; d_gene: NA; v_gene: TRBV9; abundance: NA; CDR3aa: CASSVGEGVYGYTF; CDR3nt: TGTGCCAGCAGCGTAGGTGAGGGAGTCTATGGCTACACCTTC
j_gene: TRBJ2-7; d_gene: TRBD2; v_gene: TRBV5-1; abundance: NA; CDR3aa: CASSPLAGEAHEQYF; CDR3nt: TGCGCCAGCAGCCCCTTAGCGGGAGAGGCCCACGAGCAGTACTTC
j_gene: TRBJ1-6; d_gene: NA; v_gene: TRBV4-1; abundance: NA; CDR3aa: CASSQDQAGDLHAIYNSPLHF; CDR3nt: TGCGCCAGCAGCCAAGATCAGGCAGGGGACCTTCACGCTATTTATAATTCACCCCTCCACTTT
j_gene: TRBJ1-5; d_gene: TRBD1; v_gene: TRBV6-1; abundance: NA; CDR3aa: CASSEAWDRGFYSNQPQHF; CDR3nt: TGTGCCAGCAGTGAAGCGTGGGACAGGGGTTTTTATAGCAATCAGCCCCAGCATTTT
j_gene: TRBJ2-7; d_gene: NA; v_gene: TRBV2; abundance: NA; CDR3aa: CASSEIRGLVHEQYF; CDR3nt: TGTGCCAGCAGTGAGATCCGGGGTCTAGTCCACGAGCAGTACTTC
j_gene: TRBJ2-2; d_gene: TRBD2; v_gene: TRBV3-1/TRBV3-2; abundance: NA; CDR3aa: CASSQVASGGNTGELFF; CDR3nt: TGTGCCAGCAGCCAAGTGGCTAGCGGGGGGAACACCGGGGAGCTGTTTTTT
j_gene: TRBJ2-1; d_gene: TRBD2; v_gene: TRBV6-1; abundance: NA; CDR3aa: CASSEAKVLAGGEGEQFF; CDR3nt: TGTGCCAGCAGTGAAGCGAAGGTATTAGCGGGAGGTGAGGGTGAGCAGTTCTTC
j_gene: TRBJ1-1; d_gene: NA; v_gene: TRBV6-6; abundance: once; CDR3aa: CASSNRAQNTEAFF; CDR3nt: TGTGCCAGCAGTAACAGGGCGCAGAACACTGAAGCTTTCTTT
j_gene: TRBJ2-3; d_gene: TRBD2; v_gene: TRBV5-1; abundance: NA; CDR3aa: CASSSEGLAGTDTQYF; CDR3nt: TGCGCCAGCAGCTCGGAGGGACTAGCGGGGACAGATACGCAGTATTTT
j_gene: TRBJ2-3; d_gene: NA; v_gene: TRBV11-1; abundance: NA; CDR3aa: CASSSGDTQYF; CDR3nt: TGTGCCAGCAGCTCGGGAGATACGCAGTATTTT
j_gene: TRBJ2-2; d_gene: TRBD1; v_gene: TRBV6-6; abundance: NA; CDR3aa: CASSWDRENTGELFF; CDR3nt: TGTGCCAGCAGCTGGGACAGGGAGAACACCGGGGAGCTGTTTTTT
j_gene: TRBJ1-1; d_gene: NA; v_gene: TRBV7-9; abundance: NA; CDR3aa: CASSPTGYEAFF; CDR3nt: TGTGCCAGCAGTCCTACAGGGTACGAAGCTTTCTTT
j_gene: TRBJ2-7; d_gene: TRBD2; v_gene: TRBV28; abundance: NA; CDR3aa: CASSSEAAGGNEQYF; CDR3nt: TGTGCCAGCAGCTCAGAGGCGGCGGGGGGGAACGAGCAGTACTTC
j_gene: TRBJ1-6; d_gene: TRBD1; v_gene: TRBV19; abundance: NA; CDR3aa: CASSSGQGFVNSPLHF; CDR3nt: TGTGCCAGTAGTTCCGGACAGGGGTTCGTTAATTCACCCCTCCACTTT
j_gene: TRBJ1-3; d_gene: NA; v_gene: TRBV12-3/TRBV12-4; abundance: NA; CDR3aa: CASSRDSGNTIYF; CDR3nt: TGTGCCAGCAGTCGAGACTCTGGAAACACCATATATTTT
j_gene: TRBJ2-1; d_gene: NA; v_gene: TRBV18; abundance: once; CDR3aa: CASSLGGPVEQFF; CDR3nt: TGTGCCAGCTCACTCGGGGGTCCCGTTGAGCAGTTCTTC
j_gene: TRBJ2-3; d_gene: NA; v_gene: TRBV15; abundance: NA; CDR3aa: CATSRDGRWGDTQYF; CDR3nt: TGTGCCACCAGCAGAGATGGGAGGTGGGGAGATACGCAGTATTTT
j_gene: TRBJ2-7; d_gene: TRBD1; v_gene: TRBV3-1/TRBV3-2; abundance: NA; CDR3aa: CASSPLRGGASYEQYF; CDR3nt: TGTGCCAGCAGCCCCCTGAGAGGGGGCGCTTCCTACGAGCAGTACTTC
j_gene: TRBJ2-7; d_gene: NA; v_gene: TRBV11-1; abundance: NA; CDR3aa: CASSFTGPDEQYF; CDR3nt: TGTGCCAGCAGCTTTACAGGGCCCGACGAGCAGTACTTC
j_gene: TRBJ1-1; d_gene: NA; v_gene: TRBV9; abundance: NA; CDR3aa: CASSVQVNTEAFF; CDR3nt: TGTGCCAGCAGCGTACAGGTAAACACTGAAGCTTTCTTT
j_gene: TRBJ2-1; d_gene: NA; v_gene: TRBV7-7; abundance: NA; CDR3aa: CASSSGISNEQFF; CDR3nt: TGTGCTAGCAGCTCCGGGATCTCGAATGAGCAGTTCTTC
j_gene: TRBJ1-6; d_gene: NA; v_gene: TRBV28; abundance: NA; CDR3aa: CASSSPGGGADSYNSPLHF; CDR3nt: TGTGCCAGCAGTTCCCCGGGGGGGGGCGCCGACTCCTATAATTCACCCCTCCACTTT
j_gene: TRBJ1-3; d_gene: NA; v_gene: TRBV27; abundance: NA; CDR3aa: CASSSREAGNTIYF; CDR3nt: TGTGCCAGCAGTTCCCGGGAGGCTGGAAACACCATATATTTT
j_gene: TRBJ1-2; d_gene: NA; v_gene: TRBV2; abundance: NA; CDR3aa: CASRSGGYGYTF; CDR3nt: TGTGCCAGCAGGTCCGGGGGCTATGGCTACACCTTC
j_gene: TRBJ1-6; d_gene: TRBD1; v_gene: TRBV5-5; abundance: NA; CDR3aa: CASSTGTGGNSPLHF; CDR3nt: TGTGCCAGCAGCACCGGGACAGGGGGCAATTCACCCCTCCACTTT
j_gene: TRBJ2-2; d_gene: TRBD1; v_gene: TRBV4-2; abundance: NA; CDR3aa: CASNLPGQGNTGELFF; CDR3nt: TGTGCCAGCAACCTCCCCGGACAGGGGAACACCGGGGAGCTGTTTTTT
j_gene: TRBJ2-7; d_gene: NA; v_gene: TRBV15; abundance: NA; CDR3aa: CATSREQGRGRLDEQYF; CDR3nt: TGTGCCACCAGCAGGGAACAGGGTAGGGGTCGTCTGGACGAGCAGTACTTC
j_gene: TRBJ1-1; d_gene: NA; v_gene: TRBV7-8; abundance: NA; CDR3aa: CASSLQGYTEAFF; CDR3nt: TGTGCCAGCAGCTTACAGGGTTACACTGAAGCTTTCTTT
j_gene: TRBJ1-2; d_gene: NA; v_gene: TRBV6-5; abundance: NA; CDR3aa: CAIGGYYGYTF; CDR3nt: TGTGCCATCGGGGGTTACTATGGCTACACCTTC
j_gene: TRBJ1-2; d_gene: NA; v_gene: TRBV5-8; abundance: NA; CDR3aa: CASSFNSAGVTYGYTF; CDR3nt: TGTGCCAGCAGCTTTAATTCGGCAGGGGTGACCTATGGCTACACCTTC
j_gene: TRBJ2-7; d_gene: NA; v_gene: TRBV7-2; abundance: NA; CDR3aa: CASSLAVGSDYEQYF; CDR3nt: TGTGCCAGCAGCTTAGCGGTCGGGAGTGACTACGAGCAGTACTTC
j_gene: TRBJ2-1; d_gene: TRBD2; v_gene: TRBV7-6; abundance: NA; CDR3aa: CASSLGLAGGRQYEQFF; CDR3nt: TGTGCCAGCAGCTTAGGCCTAGCGGGGGGGCGTCAGTATGAGCAGTTCTTC
j_gene: TRBJ2-7; d_gene: TRBD1; v_gene: TRBV19; abundance: NA; CDR3aa: CASSIEGGTGDEQYF; CDR3nt: TGTGCCAGTAGTATAGAAGGTGGGACAGGGGACGAGCAGTACTTC
j_gene: TRBJ1-2; d_gene: NA; v_gene: TRBV7-9; abundance: NA; CDR3aa: CASSRGADGNYGYTF; CDR3nt: TGTGCCAGCAGCCGCGGAGCGGACGGCAACTATGGCTACACCTTC
j_gene: TRBJ2-1; d_gene: NA; v_gene: TRBV9; abundance: NA; CDR3aa: CASSVGSYNEQFF; CDR3nt: TGTGCCAGCAGCGTAGGCAGCTACAATGAGCAGTTCTTC